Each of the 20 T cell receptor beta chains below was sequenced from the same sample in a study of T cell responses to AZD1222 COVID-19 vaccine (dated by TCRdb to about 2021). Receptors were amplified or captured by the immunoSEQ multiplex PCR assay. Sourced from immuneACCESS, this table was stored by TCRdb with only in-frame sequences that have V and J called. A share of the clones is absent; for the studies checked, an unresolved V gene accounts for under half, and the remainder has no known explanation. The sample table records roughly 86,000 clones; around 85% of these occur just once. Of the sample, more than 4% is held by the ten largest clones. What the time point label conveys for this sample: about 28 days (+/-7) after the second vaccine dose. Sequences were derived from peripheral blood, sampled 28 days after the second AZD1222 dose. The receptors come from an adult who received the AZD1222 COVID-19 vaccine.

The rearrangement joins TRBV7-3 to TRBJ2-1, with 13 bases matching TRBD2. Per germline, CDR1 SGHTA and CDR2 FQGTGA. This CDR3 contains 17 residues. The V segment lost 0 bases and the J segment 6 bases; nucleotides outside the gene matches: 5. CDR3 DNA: TGTGCCAGCAGCTTAACCAGACTAGCGGGGGGAGGCAATGAGCAGTTCTTC. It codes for CASSLTRLAGGGNEQFF.

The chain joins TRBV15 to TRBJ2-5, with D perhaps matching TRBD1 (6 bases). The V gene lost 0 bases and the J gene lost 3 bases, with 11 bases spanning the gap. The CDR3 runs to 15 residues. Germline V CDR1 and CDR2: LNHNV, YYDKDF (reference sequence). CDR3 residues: CATSRDPRGKETQYF. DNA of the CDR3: TGTGCCACCAGCAGAGACCCGAGGGGGAAAGAGACCCAGTACTTC.

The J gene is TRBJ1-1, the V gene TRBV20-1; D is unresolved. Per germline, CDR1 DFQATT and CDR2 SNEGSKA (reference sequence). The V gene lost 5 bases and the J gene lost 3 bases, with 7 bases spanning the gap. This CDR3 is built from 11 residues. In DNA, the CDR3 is TGCAGTGCTCCCCCCGACACTGAAGCTTTCTTT. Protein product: CSAPPDTEAFF.

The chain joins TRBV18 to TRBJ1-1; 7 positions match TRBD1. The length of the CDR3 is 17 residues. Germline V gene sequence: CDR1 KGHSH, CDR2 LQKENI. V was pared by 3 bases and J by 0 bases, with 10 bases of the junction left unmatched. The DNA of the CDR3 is TGTGCCAGCTCACCCCACCAGGGGGGTGGAATGAACACTGAAGCTTTCTTT. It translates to CASSPHQGGGMNTEAFF.

The CDR3: CASSEAWGTGHQPQHF. CDR3 in DNA: TGTGCCAGCAGTGAAGCCTGGGGGACAGGGCATCAGCCCCAGCATTTT. The chain couples TRBV6-1 to TRBJ1-5, with 9 bases aligning to TRBD1. The germline V gene has CDR1 MNHNS and CDR2 SASEGT. V was clipped by 0 bases and J by 5 bases; unmatched bases: 5. The length of the CDR3 is 16 residues.

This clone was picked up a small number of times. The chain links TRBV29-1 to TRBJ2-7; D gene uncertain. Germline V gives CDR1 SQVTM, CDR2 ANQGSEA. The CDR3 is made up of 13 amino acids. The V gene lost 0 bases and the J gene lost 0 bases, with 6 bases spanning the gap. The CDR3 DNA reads TGCAGCGTTGAAGACCCCAGCTCCTACGAGCAGTACTTC. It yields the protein CSVEDPSSYEQYF.

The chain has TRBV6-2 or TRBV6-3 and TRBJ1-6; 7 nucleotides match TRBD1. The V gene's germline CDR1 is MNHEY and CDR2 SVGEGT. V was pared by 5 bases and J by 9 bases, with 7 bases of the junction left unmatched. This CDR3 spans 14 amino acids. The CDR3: CASSGQALVSPLHF. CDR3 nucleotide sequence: TGTGCCAGCAGTGGACAGGCGCTCGTTTCACCCCTCCACTTT.

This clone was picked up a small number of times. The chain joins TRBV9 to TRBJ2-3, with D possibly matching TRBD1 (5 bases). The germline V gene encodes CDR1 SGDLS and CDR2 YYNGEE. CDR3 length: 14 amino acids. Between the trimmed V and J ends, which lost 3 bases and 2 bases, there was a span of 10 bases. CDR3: CASSGRQYTDTQYF. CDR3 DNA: TGTGCCAGCAGCGGGAGACAGTACACAGATACGCAGTATTTT.

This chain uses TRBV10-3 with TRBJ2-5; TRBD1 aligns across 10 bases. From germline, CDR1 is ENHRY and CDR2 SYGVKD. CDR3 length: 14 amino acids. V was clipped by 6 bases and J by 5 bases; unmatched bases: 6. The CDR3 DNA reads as TGTGCCATCAGGGAGACAGGGGGCTTGGAGACCCAGTACTTC. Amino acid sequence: CAIRETGGLETQYF.

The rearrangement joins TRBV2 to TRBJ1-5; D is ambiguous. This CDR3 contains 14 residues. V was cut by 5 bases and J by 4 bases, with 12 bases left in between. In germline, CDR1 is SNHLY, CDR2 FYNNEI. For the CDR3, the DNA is TGTGCCAGCAGTCCCGGGATTAATAATCAGCCCCAGCATTTT. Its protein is CASSPGINNQPQHF.

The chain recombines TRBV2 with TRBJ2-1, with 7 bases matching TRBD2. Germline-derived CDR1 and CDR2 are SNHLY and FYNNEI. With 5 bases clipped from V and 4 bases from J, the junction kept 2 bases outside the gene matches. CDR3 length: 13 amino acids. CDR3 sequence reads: CASSSGAYNEQFF. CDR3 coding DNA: TGTGCCAGCAGTAGCGGGGCTTACAATGAGCAGTTCTTC.

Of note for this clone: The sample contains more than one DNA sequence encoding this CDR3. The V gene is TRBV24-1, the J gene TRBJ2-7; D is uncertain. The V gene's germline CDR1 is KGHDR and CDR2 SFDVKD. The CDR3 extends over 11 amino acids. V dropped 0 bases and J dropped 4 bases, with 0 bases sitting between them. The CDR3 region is CATSDLYEQYF. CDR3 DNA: TGTGCCACCAGTGATTTGTACGAGCAGTACTTC.

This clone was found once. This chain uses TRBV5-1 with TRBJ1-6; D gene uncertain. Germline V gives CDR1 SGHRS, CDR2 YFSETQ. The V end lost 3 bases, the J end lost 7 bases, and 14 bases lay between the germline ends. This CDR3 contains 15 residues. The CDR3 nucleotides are TGCGCCAGCAGCTCAAACAGCGCGGGGAATTCACCCCTCCACTTT. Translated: CASSSNSAGNSPLHF.

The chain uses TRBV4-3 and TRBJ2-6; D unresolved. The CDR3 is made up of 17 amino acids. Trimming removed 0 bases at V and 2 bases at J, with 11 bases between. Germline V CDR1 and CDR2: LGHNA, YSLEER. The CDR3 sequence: CASSQDGWGPGANVLTF. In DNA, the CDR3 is TGCGCCAGCAGCCAAGATGGGTGGGGTCCTGGGGCCAACGTCCTGACTTTC.

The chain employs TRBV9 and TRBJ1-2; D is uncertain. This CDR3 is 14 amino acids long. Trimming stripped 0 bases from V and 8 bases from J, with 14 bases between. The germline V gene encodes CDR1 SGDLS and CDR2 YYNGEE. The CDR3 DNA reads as TGTGCCAGCAGCGTAGAGGGAGATTACTGGGGCTACACCTTC. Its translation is CASSVEGDYWGYTF.

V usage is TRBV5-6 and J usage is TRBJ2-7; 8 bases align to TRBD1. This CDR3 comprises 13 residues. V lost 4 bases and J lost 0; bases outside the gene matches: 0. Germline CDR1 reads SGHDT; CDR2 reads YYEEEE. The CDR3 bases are TGTGCCAGCAGCGGGACAGGCTCCTACGAGCAGTACTTC. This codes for CASSGTGSYEQYF.

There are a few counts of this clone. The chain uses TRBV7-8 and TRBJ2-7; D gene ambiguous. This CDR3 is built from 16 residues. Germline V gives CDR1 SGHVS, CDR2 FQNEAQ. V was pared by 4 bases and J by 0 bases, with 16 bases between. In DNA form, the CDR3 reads TGTGCCAGCAGCTCCCGTCGGCACAGAAGCTCCTACGAGCAGTACTTC. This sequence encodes CASSSRRHRSSYEQYF. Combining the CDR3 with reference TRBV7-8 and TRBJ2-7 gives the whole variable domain GAGVSQSPRYKVAKRGQDVALRCDPISGHVSLFWYQQALGQGPEFLTYFQNEAQLDKSGLPSDRFFAERPEGSVSTLKIQRTQQEDSAVYLCASSSRRHRSSYEQYFGPGTRLTVT.

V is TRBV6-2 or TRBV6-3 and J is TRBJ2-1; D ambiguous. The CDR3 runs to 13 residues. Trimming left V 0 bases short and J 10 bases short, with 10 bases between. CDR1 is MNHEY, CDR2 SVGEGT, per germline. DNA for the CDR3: TGTGCCAGCAGTTACTCCCCTTTGTGGGAGCAGTTCTTC. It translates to CASSYSPLWEQFF.

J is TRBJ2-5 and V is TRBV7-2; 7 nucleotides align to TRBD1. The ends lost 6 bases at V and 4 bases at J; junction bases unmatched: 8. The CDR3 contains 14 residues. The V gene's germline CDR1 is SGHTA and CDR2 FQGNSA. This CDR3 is CASSRDRAAETQYF. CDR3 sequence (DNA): TGTGCCAGCAGTCGCGACAGGGCCGCAGAGACCCAGTACTTC.

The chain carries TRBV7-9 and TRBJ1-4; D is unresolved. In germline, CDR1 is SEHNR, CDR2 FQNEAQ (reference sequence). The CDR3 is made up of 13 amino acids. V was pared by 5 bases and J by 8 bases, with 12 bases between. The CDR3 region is CASSAFFGEKLFF. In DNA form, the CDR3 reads TGTGCCAGCAGCGCGTTCTTCGGGGAAAAACTGTTTTTT.